Given below is one T cell receptor (beta chain) in context. Its antigen has not been determined. Base qualities are not at hand, and no much larger clone is one base apart. CDR1 and CDR2, per the germline V gene (reference sequence), are SEHNR and FQNEAQ. The CDR3 covers 13 residues, taking in both the cysteine and the phenylalanine. The retained sequence is limited to the CDR3, 39 bases, with the frame set at the first base. V sheds 1 base and J sheds 5 bases, leaving 6 bases between their ends. This sample was taken from a study of cytomegalovirus exposure and HLA in healthy donors (dated by TCRdb to between 2016 and 2019). Study-level background: In an earlier analysis of roughly 500 of the donors, approximately 260 Gb of sequence data and 117 million unique TCR beta sequences from about 179 million T cells were reported. An early release covering just under 650 HLA-typed donors comprised around 300 gigabases of sequencing data and around 86 million unique TCR sequences. The genetic ancestry cluster associated with self-reported Caucasian donors included approximately 85% of the roughly 400 genotyped donors. The study aimed to test whether signatures of past pathogen exposure could be identified by cataloging public T cell receptors. The study used immunosequencing to profile the T cell repertoires of approximately 640 subjects and linked those repertoires to cytomegalovirus serostatus. In addition to the first cohort of hundreds of subjects, a separate validation cohort of 100 to 150 different subjects was used. High-throughput TCR immunosequencing, statistical association of individual TCRs with disease status, and machine learning were combined to predict cytomegalovirus infection status. A later analysis re-examined previously published TCR beta repertoires from over 500 donors and added high-resolution HLA genotyping to investigate patterns of TCR occurrence. In the later analysis, no new phenotypic data were used to find candidate immune exposures; instead, reliance was placed on TCR beta sequences and their occurrence across donors. An earlier analysis of 587 of the donors applied high-throughput TCR beta sequencing to assess whether each TCR beta V gene segment acted as functional or pseudogenic. Alongside the repertoire data, information on donor age, sex, ethnicity and CMV serostatus was compiled. Genome-wide SNP genotypes for about 65% of the 666 donors were used in a later genetic analysis, which treated that subset as a discovery cohort. Every repertoire in the discovery cohort had been generated on one and the same sequencing platform. HLA typing covered class I and class II loci at four-digit resolution. The number of donors typed differed by locus, with roughly 629-640 for A, B, C, DRB1 and DQB1, roughly 520 for DQA1, 606 for DPA1, and around 450 for DPB1. Roughly 5 DR-DQ haplotypes were handled as single units for association and clustering, since linkage in the cohort was strong. On average, around 200,000 unique TCR beta nucleotide sequences were sequenced per donor among a few hundred genotyped donors of the cohort, with about 19% of those sequences being non-productive. Beyond this particular receptor, the publication reports: A further reported finding was that TCR beta sequences accurately predicted the HLA-A and HLA-B alleles for most subjects in the first cohort. A cluster of highly shared sequence variants was judged likely to be a technical artifact of the sequencing pipeline. The cohort was sequenced for TCR beta chains only, and without alpha or paired-chain data the features that could be detected were limited. The classifier was reported to diagnose cytomegalovirus status with high specificity and sensitivity in both the original and validation cohorts. In the study, around 160 TCR beta chains were listed as associated with cytomegalovirus. The 87-base-pair reads could not distinguish some IMGT-functional V segments, including TRBV6-2 and TRBV6-3, so those segments were excluded. Roughly uniform sequencing depth across donors was assumed in presence/absence analyses, although this assumption may not hold. In a later analysis, several top co-occurrence clusters were reported to appear linked to parvovirus B19, influenza, CMV and Epstein-Barr virus. When HLA alleles, especially DR and DQ, strongly co-occurred, TCR associations were difficult to assign to individual alleles. In a later analysis, TCR association rates were found to vary across HLA loci, with the most associated TCRs seen for DRB1 alleles and the fewest for HLA-C alleles. Broadly in line with IMGT annotations, most TCR beta V segments showed up in productive rearrangements about 90% or about 30% of the time in an earlier analysis of approximately 600 of the donors. Most TCR sequences were seen in very few donors, while some public TCRs were found in many individuals. Specific HLA alleles were associated with 15,000 to 20,000 TCR beta sequences at a false discovery rate of 0.05 in a later analysis. CMV serostatus was the only immune exposure information available for the cohort. The authors suggested that the approach could potentially be generalized to other disease states and immunological phenotypes. A few of the identified cytomegalovirus-associated TCR beta chains were confirmed in vitro to be specific for cytomegalovirus antigens. The earlier analysis of nearly 600 of the donors excluded 15 to 20 rarely observed V segments, including chromosome 9 orphons, because counts were too low. Because HLA typing was unavailable for some donors at each locus, only the typed subset was used in association tests. An association between a missense DCLRE1C variant and V-gene and J-gene trimming of TCR beta chains was found in a later genetic analysis and replicated in an independent cohort. A later analysis found that HLA-associated TCR beta chains were more clonally expanded and had lower generation probabilities than equally common non-associated chains. Linkage disequilibrium might explain the correlated functional status among segregating V segments, but an unknown experimental factor could not be excluded. In a later genetic analysis, fewer N-insertions in productive TCRs were reported among donors in an Asian-associated ancestry cluster than the approximately 710-donor mean. According to a later analysis, most CMV-associated TCR beta chains appeared to be HLA-restricted, and the HLA associations seemed to be driven largely by CMV exposure.

The cohort comprised around 700 healthy bone marrow donors. At the time of sampling, all cohort members were nominally healthy, though unrecorded immune exposures were likely present. The donor tested CMV seropositive and was one of the 289 seropositive cohort members. Every donor gave a peripheral blood sample, and the peripheral blood mononuclear cells from that sample were used for TCR beta sequencing. The Qiagen DNeasy Blood Extraction Kit was used to extract genomic DNA from the blood cell samples. Libraries were built with the immunoSEQ multiplex PCR assay. For the multiplex PCR, a mixture combining 60 forward primers for TCR Vbeta segments and 13 reverse primers for TCR Jbeta segments was used. A multiplex PCR assay on genomic DNA amplified the CDR3 region of rearranged TCR beta genes. The amplified TCR beta libraries were sequenced on the Illumina HiSeq System as 87-base-pair reads. Per the original workflow: A later analysis counted approximately 76 million unique TCR beta chains across the 666 repertoires, and 10 million to 12 million of these chains were shared by at least two donors. A nearest-neighbor algorithm error-corrected the raw reads and collapsed the reads into unique sequences, merging closely related sequences to remove PCR and sequencing errors. Alignment of CDR3 sequences to IMGT reference sequences was used to assign V, D and J gene segments. Each retained sequence needed at least a six-nucleotide match to both a V gene segment and a J gene segment. Rearrangements were classified as productive when the CDR3 lacked stop codons and remained in frame with V and J, and all other rearrangements were classified as non-productive. CDR3 was defined according to IMGT convention as the region running from the second conserved V-encoded cysteine to the conserved J-encoded phenylalanine. The earlier analysis of more than 450 of the donors excluded sequences that lacked an unambiguous match to a single V gene segment. In an earlier analysis of approximately 500 of the donors, a V segment was called functional when productive rearrangements were above 56.7%, and segregating when the standard deviation between donors exceeded 5%. A statistical classification framework was developed to diagnose cytomegalovirus status using the catalog of TCR beta chain sequences. V and J gene assignment, in a later analysis, came from comparing TCR nucleotide sequences with IMGT/GENE-DB human TR gene sequences. The TCRdist pipeline was used in a later analysis to assign CDR3 sequences and most-parsimonious VDJ recombination scenarios. In a later analysis, each TCR beta chain was defined by its CDR3 amino acid sequence together with its V-gene family, and reads lacking a unique V-gene family were excluded. As a way to deal with suspected cross-contamination and a sequencing artifact, a later analysis dropped 500 to 700 nucleotide sequences that were highly shared and had low generation probability. A later analysis calculated a clonal expansion index for each public chain from normalized within-repertoire ranks of inferred template counts. Generation probabilities in a later analysis came from a VDJ recombination model fitted to out-of-frame rearrangements, and those results were checked against IGoR. In a later analysis, hypergeometric tests were used to score TCR-TCR, TCR-HLA and TCR-CMV co-occurrence, with a repertoire-size bias correction applied to TCR pairs. A later analysis estimated false discovery rates by permuting HLA or CMV assignments 20 times. In a later analysis, co-occurring TCRs were grouped with DBSCAN, and TCRdist sequence similarity was added when clustering was performed within HLA-allele-positive subsets. Repertoires with fewer than 30,000 or more than 120,000 public chains were left out of co-occurrence clustering, as were a few repertoires with anomalous nucleotide sharing. TCRdb mirrors the immuneACCESS table, restricted to in-frame sequences. Some clones are absent from its copies; in checked studies, under half trace to an unresolved V gene, and the reason for the others is unknown. The V and J calls and the clone size are those of that table, but D and trimming were determined from the DNA. This sample is represented by 90,000 to 110,000 clones; around 80% of them were singletons. 7.5% to 9% of the sample is taken by the ten largest.

Sequencing input: PBMCs. The sequence was obtained from a man between 40 and 49 years old in good health and CMV-seropositive. The V and J genes are TRBV7-9 and TRBJ2-1; there is no confident call for the D gene. The nucleotides are TGTGCCAGCAGCTTAGTCCCTAACAATGAGCAGTTCTTC. This encodes CASSLVPNNEQFF.